This T cell receptor beta chain was retrieved from a study of neoadjuvant anti-PD-1 for oral cavity cancer. The wider study: Nivolumab at 3 mg/kg was mostly given biweekly, three to four doses, pre-surgery. Non-progressing patients received a fourth nivolumab dose near day 43, then surgery on days 50-56. Whole-study results and caveats: Each response group had just a few patients in TCR analyses.

This clone was seen more than once but under ten times. As yet, its antigen is unknown. V dropped 6 bases and J dropped 10; count of bases not matched to a gene: 7. Looked up from germline, CDR1 is LNHDA and CDR2 is SQIVND (reference sequence). This CDR3 has 13 residues. These newly diagnosed stage II-IVA oral cavity squamous cell carcinoma patients had no prior systemic or radiation treatment. The protocol was immunoSEQ multiplex PCR, while the TCRdb copy is restricted to in-frame clones and leaves out a portion. The sample has 60,000 to 80,000 clones, around 85% seen once. V usage is TRBV19 and J usage is TRBJ1-1; 11 nucleotides line up with TRBD1. The input for sequencing was PBMCs, taken before nivolumab (anti-PD-1) treatment. The sequence was collected from a person between 40 and 80 years old with oral cavity squamous cell carcinoma. The CDR3 protein is CASRLGTGGTAFF. CDR3 sequence (DNA): TGTGCCAGTAGGCTAGGGACAGGGGGAACAGCTTTCTTT.